This T cell receptor (beta chain) was captured by sequencing in a study of kidney transplant recipient with SARS-CoV-2 infection (dated by TCRdb to the early 2020s). CDR1 LGHNA and CDR2 YNFKEQ were looked up in the germline V gene. The CDR3 contains 14 residues, cysteine and phenylalanine counted. Only the CDR3 region is kept as DNA, spanning 42 bases read in frame from base 1. TCRdb lists the instrument as Illumina MiSeq. The peripheral T cell repertoire was profiled for human TCRbeta genes. Under the source paper's analysis protocol: To account for variability over time, differences in clonotype abundance were tested using beta-binomial modelling. Expanded clonotypes were screened against the ImmuneCODE reference database of SARS-CoV-2-associated TCRs and mapped to viral genome regions. Further repertoire analyses covered TRBV gene usage, CDR3 length, CDR3 amino acid overlap between time points, clonotype abundance distributions and Jaccard similarity. TCRdb reprocessing: public reads trimmed at Q25 with fastp, clones called with MiXCR, in-frame beta chains kept. Each CDR3 protein appears once, grouped with its most common genes and DNA. TCRdb assigned the V and J calls; the authors' analysis was not used. The sample table holds 200,000 to 300,000 distinct CDR3 sequences, of which about 28% were seen once. The ten largest clones represent roughly 7% of the sample.

The time point label of this sample denotes: pre-pandemic baseline sample and day 111 after first positive SARS-CoV-2 test. As concerns this clonotype: Its antigen remains unidentified. A much larger clone differs from this one at a single base, so this may be a read error.

This specimen was a blood sample, taken at baseline and on roughly day 110 from a kidney transplant recipient. The sequence derives from a young adult male patient who had COVID-19 and was a kidney transplant recipient. Where a transplant has occurred, the graft donor may have supplied some of the T cells. The chain was built from TRBV4-2 and TRBJ2-5; the D gene lacks a confident call. The end of the DNA fits TRBJ2-7 better, so the J call may be wrong. The CDR3 protein sequence reads: CASSQDHQLYEQYF. The DNA sequence is as follows: TGTGCCAGCAGCCAAGATCACCAGCTGTACGAGCAGTACTTC.